The TCR beta chain under discussion was sequenced for a study of CD8 T cells in ankylosing spondylitis. Regarding the study as a whole: Past studies reported some motif variants in reactive arthritis synovial fluid and blood. It appeared that ankylosing spondylitis blood was characterized by a TCR beta motif of about 8 highly homologous variants. Disease-linked clones bore a CD8+ phenotype and were relatively rare in peripheral blood.

Trimming took off 1 base at V and 1 base at J, with 10 bases between the two ends. Per germline, CDR1 MNHNS and CDR2 SASEGT. The CDR3 runs 15 residues. With molecular barcodes, quantitative 5'-RACE was used to make the TCR beta libraries. TCRdb used MiXCR to reprocess the 5' RACE reads, holding one entry per CDR3 protein. The sample carries about 800,000 distinct CDR3 sequences, roughly 12% recorded once. With regard to this clonotype: Its specificity is unknown.

The clonotype comes from a male donor with ankylosing spondylitis. This chain joins TRBV6-1 and TRBJ1-1; D is unresolved. The specimen sequenced was blood, either unsorted or a sorted T cell fraction (not recorded which). CDR3: CASSEVAVTNTEAFF. For the CDR3, the DNA is TGTGCCAGCAGTGAAGTAGCGGTCACGAACACTGAAGCTTTCTTT.